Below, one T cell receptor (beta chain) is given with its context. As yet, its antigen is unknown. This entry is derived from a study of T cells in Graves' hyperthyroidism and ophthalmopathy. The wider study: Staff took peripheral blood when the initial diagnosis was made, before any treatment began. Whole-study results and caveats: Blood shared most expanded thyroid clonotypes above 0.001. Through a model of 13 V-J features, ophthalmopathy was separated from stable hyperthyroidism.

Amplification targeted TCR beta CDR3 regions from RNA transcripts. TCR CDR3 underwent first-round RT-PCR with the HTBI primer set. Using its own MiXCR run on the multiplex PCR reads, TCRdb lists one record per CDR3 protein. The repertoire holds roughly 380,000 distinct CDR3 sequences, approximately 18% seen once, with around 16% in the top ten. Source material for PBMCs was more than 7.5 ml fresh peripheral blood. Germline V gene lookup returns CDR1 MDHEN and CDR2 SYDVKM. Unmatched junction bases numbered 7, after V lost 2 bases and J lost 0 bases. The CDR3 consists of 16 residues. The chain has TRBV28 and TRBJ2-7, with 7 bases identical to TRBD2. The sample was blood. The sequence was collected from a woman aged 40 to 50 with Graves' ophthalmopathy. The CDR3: CASSLGEGRASYEQYF. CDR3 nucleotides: TGTGCCAGCAGTTTAGGGGAGGGGAGGGCCTCCTACGAGCAGTACTTC.